These 19 T cell receptor beta chains were sequenced from one sample in a study of T cells in Graves' hyperthyroidism and ophthalmopathy. Template material for amplifying TCR beta CDR3 regions consisted of RNA transcripts. The study used the HTBI primer set for a first-round RT-PCR of the TCR CDR3. TCRdb redid the calling of the multiplex PCR reads with MiXCR, one entry per CDR3 protein. The top ten clones hold 17% of a sample with 480,000 or so distinct CDR3 sequences, around an eighth of them seen once. Sequences were obtained from blood. The receptor set was obtained from a woman aged 18-29 years with Graves' hyperthyroidism.

As regards this clonotype: One base away lies a much larger clone, so this may be a sequencing read error. The chain couples TRBV12-3 or TRBV12-4 to TRBJ1-6; 7 bases are shared with TRBD1. The CDR3 totals 16 residues. The CDR3 loop is CVSSQGGSSYNSPLHF. The CDR3, as DNA: TGTGTCAGCAGCCAGGGGGGGAGCTCCTATAATTCACCCCTCCACTTT.

In its sample, this clonotype was seen a few times. This chain uses TRBV20-1 with TRBJ1-4; TRBD1 might be the D (6 bases). The CDR3 is 14 residues long. Germline lookup yields CDR1 DFQATT and CDR2 SNEGSKA (reference sequence). V was cut by 6 bases and J by 6 bases, with 17 bases left in between. DNA of the CDR3: TGCAGTGCCCCATATAGAGGGGGGGATGAAAAACTGTTTTTT. This gives the protein CSAPYRGGDEKLFF.

The chain joins TRBV5-1 to TRBJ2-5; the D gene is possibly TRBD2 (6 bases). Per the germline V gene, CDR1 is SGHRS and CDR2 is YFSETQ. V shed 3 bases and J shed 3 bases, with 12 bases lying between them. The CDR3 has 14 residues. CDR3 protein: CASSSGTRKETQYF. The CDR3 DNA sequence: TGCGCCAGCAGCTCCGGGACTCGCAAAGAGACCCAGTACTTC.

In this sample, this clonotype turned up many times. This sequence joins TRBV11-2 and TRBJ1-1, with D tentatively TRBD1 (5 bases). Germline CDR1 is SGHAT and CDR2 is FQNNGV. Trimming cost V 8 bases and J 2 bases, with 12 bases left between them. The CDR3 length is 13 residues. The CDR3 is CASLATANTEAFF. CDR3 DNA: TGTGCCAGCTTGGCGACAGCTAACACTGAAGCTTTCTTT. Together with reference TRBV11-2 and TRBJ1-1, the CDR3 gives the full variable domain: EAGVAQSPRYKIIEKRQSVAFWCNPISGHATLYWYQQILGQGPKLLIQFQNNGVVDDSQLPKDRFSAERLKGVDSTLKIQPAKLEDSAVYLCASLATANTEAFFGQGTRLTVV.

The chain is built from TRBV9 and TRBJ1-2; TRBD1 agrees at 7 bases. This CDR3 spans 16 amino acids. V lost 0 bases and J lost 7; bases outside the gene matches: 12. Germline V gene sequence: CDR1 SGDLS, CDR2 YYNGEE. CDR3 sequence reads: CASSVVGGGTGAGYTF. CDR3 coding DNA: TGTGCCAGCAGCGTAGTGGGCGGGGGTACAGGGGCTGGCTACACCTTC. The full variable domain, completed using reference TRBV9 and TRBJ1-2, is DSGVTQTPKHLITATGQRVTLRCSPRSGDLSVYWYQQSLDQGLQFLIQYYNGEERAKGNILERFSAQQFPDLHSELNLSSLELGDSALYFCASSVVGGGTGAGYTFGSGTRLTVV.

The V call is TRBV29-1, the J call TRBJ1-1; D unclear. This CDR3 is built from 14 residues. Trimming cost V 0 bases and J 4 bases, with 12 bases left between them. Germline V gene sequence: CDR1 SQVTM, CDR2 ANQGSEA. CDR3 sequence: CSVEEAAMSTEAFF. CDR3 DNA sequence: TGCAGCGTTGAAGAGGCAGCCATGAGCACTGAAGCTTTCTTT.

This clonotype appeared a few times. The J gene is TRBJ1-5, the V gene TRBV6-5; perhaps TRBD1 as D (5 bases). Germline V gives CDR1 MNHEY, CDR2 SVGAGI. V was shortened by 5 bases and J by 5 bases, with 16 bases between the two germline ends. The CDR3 is 15 amino acids. The CDR3 loop is CASSHRGGGDQPQHF. The CDR3 coding sequence is TGTGCCAGCAGTCACCGTGGGGGTGGGGATCAGCCCCAGCATTTT.

This sequence joins TRBV24-1 and TRBJ2-4; no clear D gene. This CDR3 is 13 amino acids long. The V gene lost 9 bases and the J gene lost 0 bases, with 8 bases spanning the gap. CDR1 is KGHDR and CDR2 is SFDVKD in the germline V gene. The CDR3 region has the DNA TGTGCCACCCTTGGGTTAGCCAAAAACATTCAGTACTTC. Its protein product is CATLGLAKNIQYF.

This clonotype appeared a few times. The gene calls are TRBV4-1 and TRBJ1-1; D is unclear. Per the germline V gene, CDR1 is MGHRA and CDR2 is YSYEKL. The CDR3 runs to 15 residues. V was cut by 1 base and J by 1 base, with 10 bases left in between. CDR3 loop: CASSQGLRWNTEAFF. CDR3 coding DNA: TGCGCCAGCAGCCAAGGACTCAGGTGGAACACTGAAGCTTTCTTT.

The CDR3 DNA follows: TGTGCCAGCAGACCGGGCCCGGGTACCGGGGAGCTGTTTTTT. Translation: CASRPGPGTGELFF. V gene TRBV6-1 combines with J gene TRBJ2-2, with no clear D. The germline CDR1 and CDR2 sequences are MNHNS and SASEGT. The CDR3 extends over 14 amino acids. Trimming shortened V by 6 bases and J by 5 bases, and 13 bases separated the two germline ends.

This clonotype appeared many times. This rearrangement joins TRBV12-3 or TRBV12-4 to TRBJ2-1; D remains ambiguous. The CDR3 totals 13 residues. Between the trimmed V and J ends, which lost 3 bases and 10 bases, there was a span of 13 bases. As DNA, the CDR3 is TGTGCCAGCAGTTTGGAGACTGGCGGAGAGCAGTTCTTC. The encoded protein is CASSLETGGEQFF.

The chain recombines TRBV6-5 with TRBJ2-7, with 8 bases that match TRBD2. This CDR3 is 16 amino acids long. Germline loops: CDR1 MNHEY, CDR2 SVGAGI. With V trimmed by 4 bases and J by 6 bases, 14 bases remained unmatched. The CDR3, as DNA: TGTGCCAGCAGTTCATCAGCGGGAGCGCCCTCGGGCGAGCAGTACTTC. It specifies CASSSSAGAPSGEQYF.

This clonotype was recorded many times. V and J are TRBV6-6 and TRBJ2-1, with 9 bases matching TRBD1. This CDR3 is built from 15 residues. V gave up 2 bases and J gave up 7 bases; unmatched junction bases: 6. Looked up from germline, CDR1 is MNHNY and CDR2 is SVGAGI (reference sequence). The CDR3 loop is CASSYPGTGSNEQFF. CDR3 coding DNA: TGTGCCAGCAGTTACCCGGGGACAGGGAGTAATGAGCAGTTCTTC.

The rearrangement joins TRBV10-2 to TRBJ2-5; 8 bases map to TRBD1. Trimming removed 3 bases from V and 3 bases from J; junction bases left unmatched: 6. The CDR3 covers 15 residues. Germline values: CDR1 WSHSY, CDR2 SAAADI. Here the CDR3 DNA reads TGCGCCAGCAGTGACCCAGGACAGGGTGAAGAGACCCAGTACTTC. As protein: CASSDPGQGEETQYF.

There are many counts of this clonotype. J is TRBJ2-2 and V is TRBV5-1, with D maybe TRBD2 (6 bases). The CDR3 is 16 amino acids. Trimming cost V 0 bases and J 5 bases, with 14 bases left between them. Germline CDR1 reads SGHRS; CDR2 reads YFSETQ. The DNA of the CDR3 is TGCGCCAGCAGCTTGGCCCCTCCTAGCGATACCGGGGAGCTGTTTTTT. Its protein is CASSLAPPSDTGELFF.

This clonotype was observed at least ten times. The genes are TRBV9 and TRBJ1-1; TRBD1 might be the D (5 bases). V lost 1 base to trimming and J lost 5 bases, with 15 bases between them. Per the germline V gene, CDR1 is SGDLS and CDR2 is YYNGEE. The CDR3 is made up of 15 amino acids. The CDR3 spells CASSVFGASGTEAFF. DNA of the CDR3: TGTGCCAGCAGCGTATTTGGGGCTTCAGGGACTGAAGCTTTCTTT.

In its sample, this clonotype was seen many times. The chain combines TRBV11-2 with TRBJ1-3; the D is unclear. V dropped 3 bases and J dropped 2 bases, with 14 bases sitting between them. There are 16 residues in the CDR3. Germline V gene data show CDR1 as SGHAT and CDR2 as FQNNGV. This CDR3 reads CASSFRVERTGNTIYF. The CDR3 region has the DNA TGTGCCAGCAGCTTCCGGGTTGAGCGAACTGGAAACACCATATATTTT.

The rearrangement joins TRBV9 to TRBJ2-1; tentatively, D is TRBD2 (5 bases). Trimming removed 0 bases from V and 0 bases from J, with 10 bases in between. The CDR3 length is 16 residues. Germline V CDR1 and CDR2: SGDLS, YYNGEE. The CDR3 here is CASSVGGLSSYNEQFF. The CDR3 DNA reads TGTGCCAGCAGCGTAGGAGGGCTAAGCTCCTACAATGAGCAGTTCTTC.

The rearrangement uses TRBV9 and TRBJ2-2; D ambiguous. V was cut by 3 bases and J by 3 bases, with 12 bases left in between. The CDR3 sequence is 15 residues long. The germline gives CDR1 SGDLS, CDR2 YYNGEE. Here the CDR3 reads CASSASEPHTGELFF. The CDR3 DNA follows: TGTGCCAGCAGCGCCAGCGAACCTCACACCGGGGAGCTGTTTTTT.